One sample yielded the 32 T cell receptor beta chains listed below, sequenced in a study of cytomegalovirus exposure and HLA in healthy donors (dated by TCRdb to 2017 to 2019). The library was generated by the immunoSEQ multiplex PCR assay. For the multiplex PCR, a mixture combining 60 forward primers for TCR Vbeta segments and 13 reverse primers for TCR Jbeta segments was used. Here the immuneACCESS table is served through TCRdb, limited to in-frame sequences with V and J called. Missing clones are a known gap in these copies; in checked studies unresolved V genes cover under half, and the rest lacks a known reason. This sample has 100,000 to 150,000 clones in its table, and over 70% of those were observed once. The ten biggest clones cover 1.2% of the sample. Material: PBMCs. Every receptor here comes from a female donor in good health and CMV-seronegative.

V is TRBV7-3 and J is TRBJ2-5, with TRBD1 matching 7 bases. The better agreement between TRBJ2-7 and the DNA end casts doubt on the J call. CDR3 length: 15 amino acids. The germline V gene encodes CDR1 SGHTA and CDR2 FQGTGA. CDR3 region: CASSLGPGGSYEQYF. The DNA of the CDR3 is TGTGCCAGCAGCTTGGGGCCAGGGGGCTCCTACGAGCAGTACTTC.

V usage is TRBV11-2 and J usage is TRBJ1-3, with no clear D. The V gene's germline CDR1 is SGHAT and CDR2 FQNNGV. CDR3 length: 16 residues. The V end lost 1 base, the J end lost 4 bases, and 14 bases lay between the germline ends. The CDR3 protein is CASSLVRVRSGNTIYF. CDR3 sequence (DNA): TGTGCCAGCAGCTTAGTCCGGGTCCGATCCGGAAACACCATATATTTT.

The chain couples TRBV7-2 to TRBJ2-4, with D unresolved. V was clipped by 5 bases and J by 8 bases, with 13 bases between them. Germline V lookup: CDR1 SGHTA, CDR2 FQGNSA. The CDR3 spans 13 residues. The CDR3 DNA reads as TGTGCCAGCAGCCGCACTCCTGCGGACATTCAGTACTTC. This translates into CASSRTPADIQYF. Full variable domain (rest looked up from reference TRBV7-2 and TRBJ2-4): GAGVSQSPSNKVTEKGKDVELRCDPISGHTALYWYRQSLGQGLEFLIYFQGNSAPDKSGLPSDRFSAERTGGSVSTLTIQRTQQEDSAVYLCASSRTPADIQYFGAGTRLSVL.

This clone appeared once. This sequence joins TRBV5-5 and TRBJ1-2, with D maybe TRBD1 (5 bases). The CDR3 covers 13 residues. Germline CDR1 is SGHKS and CDR2 is YYEKEE (reference sequence). With 2 bases removed from V and 4 bases from J, the gap between germline ends came to 9 bases. The CDR3 DNA reads as TGTGCCAGCAGCTTTCAGACAGCCTATGGCTACACCTTC. Residues: CASSFQTAYGYTF.

The rearrangement links TRBV19 to TRBJ1-1, with D perhaps matching TRBD1 (6 bases). Trimming removed 6 bases from V and 5 bases from J, with 16 bases in between. Germline assignment: CDR1 LNHDA and CDR2 SQIVND (reference sequence). The CDR3 totals 14 residues. The CDR3 protein is CASSYTATGTEAFF. The CDR3 DNA is TGTGCCAGTAGCTACACAGCCACAGGGACTGAAGCTTTCTTT.

This clone has a handful of counts. The chain employs TRBV6-5 and TRBJ2-4; 8 nucleotides align to TRBD1. Germline V gene sequence: CDR1 MNHEY, CDR2 SVGAGI. This CDR3 is 13 amino acids long. V was clipped by 6 bases and J by 8 bases; unmatched bases: 6. The CDR3 sequence: CASRRQGADIQYF. The CDR3 DNA follows: TGTGCCAGCAGGCGTCAGGGGGCGGACATTCAGTACTTC.

This chain links TRBV11-2 with TRBJ1-2; maybe TRBD1 (5 bases). The CDR3 is made up of 13 amino acids. Deletions cut 1 base from V and 7 bases from J, with 10 bases between. Germline V gene sequence: CDR1 SGHAT, CDR2 FQNNGV. CDR3 in DNA: TGTGCCAGCAGCTTAGGTTCAAGGGGTGGCTACACCTTC. This codes for CASSLGSRGGYTF.

The chain joins TRBV6-5 to TRBJ2-1, with 10 bases matching TRBD2. The V gene end was trimmed by 4 bases and the J gene end by 4 bases; junction bases not matched to a gene: 7. The CDR3 has 16 residues. The germline V gene encodes CDR1 MNHEY and CDR2 SVGAGI. Here the CDR3 reads CASSSPQAGGYNEQFF. CDR3 DNA: TGTGCCAGCAGTTCCCCCCAAGCGGGAGGGTACAATGAGCAGTTCTTC.

The V call is TRBV18, the J call TRBJ1-1, with D tentatively TRBD1 (6 bases). Germline loops: CDR1 KGHSH, CDR2 LQKENI. The CDR3 contains 15 residues. V lost 9 bases and J 3 bases, leaving 20 bases between the germline ends. Here the CDR3 DNA reads TGTGCCAGTTCAAGGGAGACAGGAGTGTACACTGAAGCTTTCTTT. Encoded protein: CASSRETGVYTEAFF.

V is TRBV5-1 and J is TRBJ2-1; weak D call: TRBD2 (6 bases). The CDR3 has 16 residues. Germline-derived CDR1 and CDR2 are SGHRS and YFSETQ. With 4 bases removed from V and 1 base from J, the gap between germline ends came to 15 bases. The CDR3 sequence is CASSILAGNSYNEQFF. As DNA, the CDR3 is TGCGCCAGCAGCATCTTGGCGGGGAATTCCTACAATGAGCAGTTCTTC.

The V gene is TRBV27, the J gene TRBJ1-5, with TRBD1 identical over 10 bases. CDR3 length: 16 amino acids. The V gene end was trimmed by 4 bases and the J gene end by 4 bases; junction bases not matched to a gene: 7. The germline CDR1 and CDR2 sequences are MNHEY and SMNVEV (reference sequence). CDR3 in DNA: TGTGCCAGCAGTTCTTACCGGGACAGGGGAAATCAGCCCCAGCATTTT. Translation: CASSSYRDRGNQPQHF.

The rearrangement joins TRBV29-1 to TRBJ2-5, with 11 positions matching TRBD2. CDR3 length equals 16 residues. Germline V gives CDR1 SQVTM, CDR2 ANQGSEA. V gave up 7 bases and J gave up 5 bases; unmatched junction bases: 15. In DNA, the CDR3 is TGCAGCGCCGACTCAACTAGCGGGGGCCCGAATGAGACCCAGTACTTC. Its protein is CSADSTSGGPNETQYF.

The chain joins TRBV9 to TRBJ1-1, with 8 bases matching TRBD1. Germline CDR1 is SGDLS and CDR2 is YYNGEE. Trimming at V came to 3 bases and at J to 7 bases, leaving 14 bases not matched to a gene. The CDR3 loop spans 16 amino acids. CDR3 amino acids: CASSAEDRVRPLEAFF. DNA for the CDR3: TGTGCCAGCAGCGCGGAGGACAGGGTCCGGCCCCTTGAAGCTTTCTTT. The full variable domain, rest sourced from reference TRBV9 and TRBJ1-1, is DSGVTQTPKHLITATGQRVTLRCSPRSGDLSVYWYQQSLDQGLQFLIQYYNGEERAKGNILERFSAQQFPDLHSELNLSSLELGDSALYFCASSAEDRVRPLEAFFGQGTRLTVV.

The rearrangement joins TRBV11-2 to TRBJ2-3, with 7 bases that match TRBD1. The CDR3 has 15 residues. The germline gives CDR1 SGHAT, CDR2 FQNNGV. J lost 1 base, V lost 3 bases, and 4 bases had no gene match. The CDR3 loop is CASSFTGVGTDTQYF. DNA for the CDR3: TGTGCCAGCAGCTTTACAGGGGTGGGCACAGATACGCAGTATTTT.

The genes are TRBV19 and TRBJ1-5, with D possibly TRBD1 on 5 matching bases. V lost 6 bases and J lost 1, with 16 bases in between. This CDR3 contains 16 residues. Germline-derived CDR1 and CDR2 are LNHDA and SQIVND (reference sequence). The CDR3 DNA reads TGTGCCAGTAGCCTCCTCGACAGAAGCAGCAATCAGCCCCAGCATTTT. It codes for CASSLLDRSSNQPQHF.

This clone was seen just once. The chain couples TRBV4-1 to TRBJ2-1, with TRBD2 matching over 8 bases. CDR1 MGHRA and CDR2 YSYEKL come from the germline V gene. V lost 2 bases to trimming and J lost 3 bases; unmatched junction nucleotides: 12. CDR3 length equals 18 residues. As DNA, the CDR3 is TGCGCCAGCAGCCAATCTACCACGTCCGGGACTAGCTACAATGAGCAGTTCTTC. Its protein product is CASSQSTTSGTSYNEQFF.

The V gene is TRBV7-2, the J gene TRBJ2-2; 7 bases fit TRBD2. After removal of 1 base from V and 7 bases from J, the junction contained 9 bases not matched to a gene. Germline V gene data show CDR1 as SGHTA and CDR2 as FQGNSA. CDR3 size: 16 residues. As DNA, the CDR3 is TGTGCCAGCAGCTTAGAAATGGCGGGAGCGGGCGGGGAGCTGTTTTTT. Its translation: CASSLEMAGAGGELFF.

The rearrangement joins TRBV7-8 to TRBJ1-5; TRBD1 is a possible D gene (5 bases). Germline loops: CDR1 SGHVS, CDR2 FQNEAQ. The ends were cut back, 3 bases at V and 8 bases at J, with 11 bases in the middle. This CDR3 has 13 amino acids. In DNA form, the CDR3 reads TGTGCCAGCAGCTTTGCAGGGAGGGAGCCCCAGCATTTT. This sequence encodes CASSFAGREPQHF.

The chain employs TRBV11-2 and TRBJ2-5; 14 bases align to TRBD2. Germline V gives CDR1 SGHAT, CDR2 FQNNGV. The CDR3 has 16 amino acids. The V segment lost 5 bases and the J segment 3 bases; nucleotides outside the gene matches: 5. The CDR3 nucleotides are TGTGCCAGCAGCCCGTGGACTAGCGGGGGGAAAGAGACCCAGTACTTC. This translates into CASSPWTSGGKETQYF.

This chain joins TRBV2 and TRBJ1-1; tentatively, D is TRBD1 (5 bases). This CDR3 comprises 14 residues. Looked up from germline, CDR1 is SNHLY and CDR2 is FYNNEI. Trimming removed 11 bases at V and 3 bases at J, with 19 bases between. The CDR3 DNA is TGTGCCCGAGCAGGGCCGGGTGGCGACACTGAAGCTTTCTTT. Encoded protein: CARAGPGGDTEAFF.

The chain combines TRBV10-2 with TRBJ2-1; 7 bases are a match to TRBD2. The V segment lost 8 bases and the J segment 5 bases; nucleotides outside the gene matches: 3. Looked up from germline, CDR1 is WSHSY and CDR2 is SAAADI. This CDR3 comprises 12 residues. The CDR3 protein is CASGRVNNEQFF. CDR3 DNA: TGCGCCAGCGGGAGGGTCAACAATGAGCAGTTCTTC.

The chain couples TRBV7-6 to TRBJ2-1; D perhaps matches TRBD1 (5 bases). V was pared by 1 base and J by 0 bases, with 10 bases between. Germline lookup yields CDR1 SGHVS and CDR2 FNYEAQ. This CDR3 has 16 residues. CDR3 protein: CASSLGTTDSYNEQFF. The CDR3 DNA is TGTGCCAGCAGCTTAGGGACGACAGACTCCTACAATGAGCAGTTCTTC.

The chain uses TRBV19 and TRBJ1-1, with 12 bases that match TRBD1. The CDR3 length is 17 residues. CDR1 is LNHDA and CDR2 is SQIVND in the germline V gene (reference sequence). V lost 5 bases, J lost 1 base, and 8 bases stayed unmatched. The CDR3 DNA reads as TGTGCCAGTAGTGCGTGGGACAGGGGGCTCTCGAACACTGAAGCTTTCTTT. Translation gives CASSAWDRGLSNTEAFF.

V and J are TRBV2 and TRBJ1-5; 8 bases are a match to TRBD1. V shed 6 bases and J 5 bases; nucleotides not matched to a gene: 6. Germline assignment: CDR1 SNHLY and CDR2 FYNNEI. The CDR3 spans 14 residues. CDR3 nucleotides: TGTGCCAGCAGGGTCTCAGGGGGCCATCAGCCCCAGCATTTT. As protein: CASRVSGGHQPQHF.

The chain joins TRBV5-1 to TRBJ2-7; 10 bases fit TRBD1. The length of the CDR3 is 14 residues. V gave up 4 bases and J gave up 2 bases; unmatched junction bases: 3. CDR1 is SGHRS and CDR2 is YFSETQ in the germline V gene. CDR3: CASSPGTGAYEQYF. CDR3 nucleotide sequence: TGCGCCAGCAGCCCCGGGACAGGGGCCTACGAGCAGTACTTC.

This chain connects TRBV2 to TRBJ1-2; D might be TRBD1 (6 bases). Germline V lookup: CDR1 SNHLY, CDR2 FYNNEI. Trimming shortened V by 4 bases and J by 2 bases, and 14 bases separated the two germline ends. This CDR3 contains 15 residues. CDR3 bases: TGTGCCAGCAGTGTTAACAGGGTTGGGAACTATGGCTACACCTTC. It specifies CASSVNRVGNYGYTF.

The V call is TRBV6-5, the J call TRBJ1-6, with 7 bases that match TRBD1. V gave up 6 bases and J gave up 15 bases; unmatched junction bases: 8. The CDR3 has 12 residues. Per the germline V gene, CDR1 is MNHEY and CDR2 is SVGAGI. CDR3 in amino acids: CASRTGTVGLHF. CDR3 coding DNA: TGTGCCAGCAGAACGGGGACAGTGGGCCTCCACTTT.

The chain recombines TRBV7-9 with TRBJ1-4; 7 nucleotides match TRBD1. Germline-derived CDR1 and CDR2 are SEHNR and FQNEAQ (reference sequence). Germline trimming cut 2 bases from V and 0 bases from J; bases unmatched to any gene: 12. The CDR3 is 19 residues long. This CDR3 is CASSLLRGTALSTNEKLFF. The CDR3 DNA follows: TGTGCCAGCAGCTTACTCCGGGGGACAGCACTTTCAACTAATGAAAAACTGTTTTTT. The full variable domain, with the rest looked up from reference TRBV7-9 and TRBJ1-4, is DTGVSQNPRHKITKRGQNVTFRCDPISEHNRLYWYRQTLGQGPEFLTYFQNEAQLEKSRLLSDRFSAERPKGSFSTLEIQRTEQGDSAMYLCASSLLRGTALSTNEKLFFGSGTQLSVL.

The V gene is TRBV7-9, the J gene TRBJ2-7, with 7 nucleotides matching TRBD1. With V trimmed by 5 bases and J by 1 base, 5 bases remained unmatched. The CDR3 runs 14 residues. The germline gives CDR1 SEHNR, CDR2 FQNEAQ (reference sequence). The chain's CDR3 is CASSPGGESYEQYF. The CDR3, as DNA: TGTGCCAGCAGCCCAGGGGGAGAGTCCTACGAGCAGTACTTC. Full variable domain (missing parts from reference TRBV7-9 and TRBJ2-7): DTGVSQNPRHKITKRGQNVTFRCDPISEHNRLYWYRQTLGQGPEFLTYFQNEAQLEKSRLLSDRFSAERPKGSFSTLEIQRTEQGDSAMYLCASSPGGESYEQYFGPGTRLTVT.

This clone showed up just once. This rearrangement joins TRBV2 to TRBJ2-1; TRBD1 agrees at 7 bases. Germline V gives CDR1 SNHLY, CDR2 FYNNEI. The CDR3 runs to 11 residues. Losses at the gene ends were 6 bases for V and 8 bases for J; bases not matched to a gene: 1. The CDR3 DNA reads as TGTGCCAGCAGAACAGGGGATGAGCAGTTCTTC. Its translation is CASRTGDEQFF.

The gene calls are TRBV7-9 and TRBJ2-1; perhaps TRBD2 as D (6 bases). Germline-derived CDR1 and CDR2 are SEHNR and FQNEAQ (reference sequence). This CDR3 has 14 residues. The V end was cut by 5 bases, the J end by 10 bases, with 18 bases between. This CDR3 reads CASSRTGLETEQFF. The CDR3 DNA follows: TGTGCCAGCAGCAGAACGGGACTTGAAACGGAGCAGTTCTTC.

V gene TRBV11-2 combines with J gene TRBJ2-7; TRBD2 matches 7 bases. The V gene's germline CDR1 is SGHAT and CDR2 FQNNGV. The trim removed 1 base at V and 6 bases at J, leaving 6 bases unmatched. This CDR3 is built from 14 residues. The CDR3 region is CASSLVGLVSEQYF. The CDR3 DNA is TGTGCCAGCAGCTTAGTAGGACTAGTATCCGAGCAGTACTTC.